These 18 T cell receptor beta chains were all obtained from the same sample, sequenced in a study of T cells in Graves' hyperthyroidism and ophthalmopathy. Amplified TCR beta CDR3 regions derived from RNA transcripts. Researchers ran a first-round RT-PCR on the TCR CDR3 using the HTBI primer set. TCRdb used MiXCR to reprocess the multiplex PCR reads, holding one entry per CDR3 protein. This table holds roughly 57,000 distinct CDR3 sequences, approximately 53% found once. The source material was blood. The receptors here all came from a woman aged 55-69 years with Graves' ophthalmopathy.

This rearrangement joins TRBV5-6 to TRBJ2-2, with TRBD1 matching 7 bases. The length of the CDR3 is 19 residues. Losses at the gene ends were 3 bases for V and 2 bases for J; bases not matched to a gene: 16. Germline V gene lookup returns CDR1 SGHDT and CDR2 YYEEEE. The CDR3 protein is CASSYPGQLGSGNTGELFF. CDR3 in DNA: TGTGCCAGCAGCTACCCGGGACAGCTAGGATCTGGAAACACCGGGGAGCTGTTTTTT.

V and J are TRBV20-1 and TRBJ1-2; tentative D call: TRBD1 (6 bases). Trimming took 0 bases from V and 0 from J, leaving 11 bases between them. CDR3 length: 15 residues. Germline V lookup: CDR1 DFQATT, CDR2 SNEGSKA (reference sequence). The DNA of the CDR3 is TGCAGTGCTAGAGATCGAGCAGGGGCTAACTATGGCTACACCTTC. Its protein product is CSARDRAGANYGYTF.

This clonotype was recorded many times. V and J are TRBV28 and TRBJ1-2, with D uncertain. The CDR3 runs 13 residues. The V end was cut by 3 bases, the J end by 0 bases, with 5 bases between. The V gene's germline CDR1 is MDHEN and CDR2 SYDVKM. CDR3 protein: CASSLAANYGYTF. CDR3 nucleotides: TGTGCCAGCAGTTTGGCTGCTAACTATGGCTACACCTTC.

This rearrangement joins TRBV20-1 to TRBJ2-2; D might be TRBD1 (6 bases). V lost 2 bases, J lost 8 bases, and 12 bases lay in between. CDR1 is DFQATT and CDR2 is SNEGSKA in the germline V gene (reference sequence). The CDR3 has 13 amino acids. CDR3: CSARQGIAGELFF. In DNA, the CDR3 is TGCAGTGCTAGACAGGGGATCGCGGGGGAGCTGTTTTTT.

About this clonotype itself: The conserved phenylalanine or tryptophan normally closing the CDR3 is absent here, so this likely arose from a read error. The chain's CDR3 is CASSLDRRDSYHEQYC. CDR3 DNA: TGCGCCAGCAGCCTCGACCGACGGGACAGCTACCACGAGCAGTACTGC. The rearrangement joins TRBV4-1 to TRBJ2-7; 7 bases agree with TRBD1. The CDR3 contains 16 residues. Germline V gene sequence: CDR1 MGHRA, CDR2 YSYEKL. J gave up 5 bases and V 4 bases, and 14 bases lay outside the gene matches.

This clonotype came up many times. The chain links TRBV20-1 to TRBJ1-1; TRBD1 matches 10 bases. Germline lookup yields CDR1 DFQATT and CDR2 SNEGSKA (reference sequence). Trimming at V came to 3 bases and at J to 3 bases, leaving 1 base not matched to a gene. This CDR3 spans 13 amino acids. In DNA form, the CDR3 reads TGCAGTGCTAGGGGGACAGGGGACACTGAAGCTTTCTTT. Encoded protein: CSARGTGDTEAFF.

This clonotype was seen at least ten times. A much larger clone lies a single base off, so this may be a read error. This rearrangement joins TRBV3-1 to TRBJ2-7; no clear D gene. This CDR3 region has 11 residues. Trimming took 3 bases from V and 5 from J, leaving 5 bases between them. Looked up from germline, CDR1 is LGHDT and CDR2 is YNNKEL (reference sequence). As DNA, the CDR3 is TGTGCCAGCAGCCATGACGACGAGCAGTACTTC. Translation gives CASSHDDEQYF.

This clonotype was detected ten times or more. This sequence joins TRBV13 and TRBJ1-1; no firm D call. The CDR3 runs 15 residues. V was cut by 2 bases and J by 2 bases, with 12 bases left in between. Germline loops: CDR1 PRHDT, CDR2 FYEKMQ (reference sequence). The CDR3, as DNA: TGTGCCAGCAGCTTATCGGGGAGCCCCAACACTGAAGCTTTCTTT. This gives the protein CASSLSGSPNTEAFF.

This clonotype was seen many times. Here the CDR3 DNA reads TGTGCCAGCAGAATGGGGGGAAGGAGGGATACGCAGTATTTT. Its translation: CASRMGGRRDTQYF. The genes are TRBV27 and TRBJ2-3; tentative D call: TRBD2 (6 bases). V was shortened by 6 bases and J by 6 bases, with 16 bases between the two germline ends. CDR1 MNHEY and CDR2 SMNVEV come from the germline V gene (reference sequence). The CDR3 is 14 amino acids.

This clonotype was detected only once. This chain links TRBV7-9 with TRBJ1-4; the match to TRBD1 covers 7 bases. The ends lost 1 base at V and 8 bases at J; junction bases unmatched: 7. Germline CDR1 SEHNR, CDR2 FQNEAQ (reference sequence). The CDR3 totals 15 residues. The CDR3 nucleotides are TGTGCCAGCAGCTTAGGTGGACAGGTCAAGGAAAAACTGTTTTTT. It translates to CASSLGGQVKEKLFF.

Comment on this clonotype: The final CDR3 position lacks the conserved phenylalanine or tryptophan, pointing to a likely read error. The gene calls are TRBV5-1 and TRBJ2-3; D possibly matches TRBD1 or TRBD2 (6 bases each). Trimming pared 0 bases from V and 6 bases from J, leaving 17 bases between. CDR1 is SGHRS and CDR2 is YFSETQ in the germline V gene. There are 16 residues in the CDR3. The CDR3 DNA reads as TGCGCCAGCAGCTTGGCAGGCACAGGGAGGTCGGATACGCAGTATACT. This translates into CASSLAGTGRSDTQYT.

This rearrangement joins TRBV20-1 to TRBJ1-6, with D unclear. The CDR3 has 17 amino acids. V lost 3 bases and J 5 bases, leaving 20 bases between the germline ends. In germline, CDR1 is DFQATT, CDR2 SNEGSKA (reference sequence). The CDR3 bases are TGCAGTGCTAGGAGGACTAGCGGGGTATCGAATAATTCACCCCTCCACTTT. This encodes CSARRTSGVSNNSPLHF.

This chain uses TRBV7-6 with TRBJ2-1, with 13 bases lining up with TRBD2. The V segment lost 3 bases and the J segment 8 bases; nucleotides outside the gene matches: 13. This CDR3 has 18 amino acids. Looked up from germline, CDR1 is SGHVS and CDR2 is FNYEAQ. DNA of the CDR3: TGTGCCAGCAGCTTCCCCGGCCCACTAGCGGGGGGGCACGATGAGCAGTTCTTC. It is translated as CASSFPGPLAGGHDEQFF.

This rearrangement joins TRBV7-3 to TRBJ1-1, with D possibly being TRBD1 (5 bases). The germline CDR1 and CDR2 sequences are SGHTA and FQGTGA. This CDR3 spans 14 amino acids. The V and J ends lost 5 bases and 2 bases respectively, with 12 bases between them. Here the CDR3 reads CASSQNQGNTEAFF. DNA of the CDR3: TGTGCCAGCAGCCAGAACCAGGGTAACACTGAAGCTTTCTTT.

The chain couples TRBV24-1 to TRBJ1-5; D is uncertain. The CDR3 extends over 16 amino acids. V was pared by 0 bases and J by 0 bases, with 8 bases between. CDR1 and CDR2 from the germline V gene are KGHDR and SFDVKD. In DNA, the CDR3 is TGTGCCACCAGTGATTTGATTTGGCGTAGCAATCAGCCCCAGCATTTT. Its translation: CATSDLIWRSNQPQHF.

This clonotype was counted ten times or more. J is TRBJ1-3 and V is TRBV14, with D maybe TRBD1 (5 bases). V was pared by 0 bases and J by 0 bases, with 9 bases between. Germline V lookup: CDR1 SGHDN, CDR2 FVKESK. The CDR3 runs to 16 residues. DNA for the CDR3: TGTGCCAGCAGCCAAGAGCGGGGCCACTCTGGAAACACCATATATTTT. This gives the protein CASSQERGHSGNTIYF.

For this clonotype: One junction end disagrees with the germline gene, perhaps due to a read error. The chain recombines TRBV5-4 with TRBJ1-2; D may be TRBD1 (6 bases). Germline CDR1 is SGHNT and CDR2 is YYREEE (reference sequence). CDR3 length: 15 residues. The CDR3 DNA reads TGCGCCAGCAGCCCGATCATGGGGGCAGACAATGGCTACACCTTC. Its protein product is CASSPIMGADNGYTF.

CDR3 sequence reads: CSARVGQGGYNYGYTF. The CDR3 region has the DNA TGCAGTGCTAGAGTAGGACAGGGGGGATATAACTATGGCTACACCTTC. The J gene is TRBJ1-2, the V gene TRBV20-1; TRBD1 agrees at 10 bases. Germline V gene data show CDR1 as DFQATT and CDR2 as SNEGSKA (reference sequence). V lost 1 base and J lost 1; bases outside the gene matches: 6. The CDR3 extends over 16 amino acids.